This is a list of T cell receptor beta chains from one sample in a study of shared clonotypes between healthy human individuals. TCRdb's copy holds only in-frame clones and misses some; the assay was immunoSEQ multiplex PCR. The sample gives some 500,000 clones, around 80% of which show up once; approximately 12% is in the top ten. The specimen sequenced was PBMCs. These receptors originate from a middle-aged woman in good health. Some clones in this sample may be carry-over from other donors' samples. CDR3s leave out the opening cysteine and the closing phenylalanine or tryptophan. Each record gives: J gene, V gene, CDR3 protein.

j_call: TRBJ2-1
v_call: TRBV19
cdr3_aa: ASSIRGQSYNEQF

j_call: TRBJ2-7
v_call: TRBV7-9
cdr3_aa: ASTVLVAGEGEQY

j_call: TRBJ2-7
v_call: TRBV19
cdr3_aa: ASTPGGINEQY

j_call: TRBJ2-1
v_call: TRBV28
cdr3_aa: ASSLGSKLFTNEQF

j_call: TRBJ2-5
v_call: TRBV5-4
cdr3_aa: ASRARPGGQETQY

j_call: TRBJ1-6
v_call: TRBV25-1
cdr3_aa: ASSDHSRGNSPLH

j_call: TRBJ2-3
v_call: TRBV28
cdr3_aa: ASSPRRGARDTQY

j_call: TRBJ1-5
v_call: TRBV6-1
cdr3_aa: ASSEVFNQPQH

j_call: TRBJ1-1
v_call: TRBV7-9
cdr3_aa: ASSLDGGRITEAF

j_call: TRBJ1-1
v_call: TRBV11-1
cdr3_aa: ASSLGMWGSGTEAF

j_call: TRBJ2-7
v_call: TRBV7-2
cdr3_aa: ASSLRAVGHYEQY

j_call: TRBJ1-4
v_call: TRBV19
cdr3_aa: ASSNRDPKLF

j_call: TRBJ2-6
v_call: TRBV6-5
cdr3_aa: ASRVRGSGANVLT

j_call: TRBJ2-3
v_call: TRBV15
cdr3_aa: ATSISNGGGQDTQY

j_call: TRBJ2-7
v_call: TRBV7-2
cdr3_aa: ASSLGSSLVYEQY

j_call: TRBJ1-1
v_call: TRBV5-6
cdr3_aa: ASSLDGGRSEAF

j_call: TRBJ2-7
v_call: TRBV18
cdr3_aa: ASSPEIPGTSRRGEQY

j_call: TRBJ2-6
v_call: TRBV7-2
cdr3_aa: ASSPPAGGANVLT

j_call: TRBJ1-2
v_call: TRBV7-2
cdr3_aa: ASSRNRGGYGYT

j_call: TRBJ1-1
v_call: TRBV19
cdr3_aa: ASAWQGDTEAF

j_call: TRBJ2-5
v_call: TRBV30
cdr3_aa: AFLTSRETQY

j_call: TRBJ2-7
v_call: TRBV29-1
cdr3_aa: SVRIIRDSSYEQY

j_call: TRBJ2-3
v_call: TRBV7-6
cdr3_aa: ASSPSGSSYTQY

j_call: TRBJ2-7
v_call: TRBV2
cdr3_aa: ARGVYSYEQY

j_call: TRBJ2-7
v_call: TRBV21-1
cdr3_aa: ASERAGGRYEQY

j_call: TRBJ2-2
v_call: TRBV2
cdr3_aa: ASIIGGTNTGELF

j_call: TRBJ1-2
v_call: TRBV5-6
cdr3_aa: ASSLQGRSYGYT

j_call: TRBJ2-7
v_call: TRBV5-1
cdr3_aa: ASSLEYGYEQY

j_call: TRBJ2-5
v_call: TRBV5-4
cdr3_aa: ASSSSGTGAGKTQY

j_call: TRBJ2-2
v_call: TRBV7-9
cdr3_aa: ASSPSSGELF

j_call: TRBJ2-7
v_call: TRBV30
cdr3_aa: AWSGGQGPYEQY

j_call: TRBJ2-7
v_call: TRBV5-5
cdr3_aa: ASSLDSPYEQY

j_call: TRBJ1-2
v_call: TRBV4-2
cdr3_aa: ASSLVGSLSYGYT

j_call: TRBJ1-2
v_call: TRBV5-4
cdr3_aa: ASSLGRNRDGYT

j_call: TRBJ2-5
v_call: TRBV25-1
cdr3_aa: ASSEWGYESQY

j_call: TRBJ1-3
v_call: TRBV10-3
cdr3_aa: AISDPLDGNTIY

j_call: TRBJ2-5
v_call: TRBV29-1
cdr3_aa: SVEWGTQY

j_call: TRBJ2-7
v_call: TRBV30
cdr3_aa: AWSKASSEQY

j_call: TRBJ2-7
v_call: TRBV7-8
cdr3_aa: ASSFPSYSPYEQY

j_call: TRBJ2-2
v_call: TRBV11-2
cdr3_aa: ASSPGQGYTGELF

j_call: TRBJ2-7
v_call: TRBV11-2
cdr3_aa: ASSLQPSGSYEQY

j_call: TRBJ2-6
v_call: TRBV29-1
cdr3_aa: SVAGGRGANVLT